The T cell receptor (beta chain) under discussion was sequenced for a study of post-analysis software for immune sequencing data. Study outcomes and limitations: Controls had significantly higher normalized Chao1 diversity than multiple sclerosis patients. Four to six TRBV segments were significantly more frequent in patients than in controls. TRBV5-6, TRBV5-1 and TRBV20-1 were among these segments.

Germline-derived CDR1 and CDR2 are MNHNS and SASEGT. There are 15 residues in the CDR3. As concerns this clonotype: Its antigen is unknown.

Libraries were made from TCR beta cDNA, and they carried unique molecular identifiers. TCRdb used MiXCR to reprocess the PCR reads, holding one entry per CDR3 protein. This sample has approximately 660,000 distinct CDR3 sequences, with approximately 59% found just once. V is TRBV6-1 and J is TRBJ2-7, with TRBD2 identical over 11 bases. The J call may be in error: the DNA end matches TRBJ2-5 better. Sequencing was performed on blood. This sequence originates from a girl aged 2-10 years with multiple sclerosis. CDR3 sequence reads: CASKWVLAGGETQYF. Here the CDR3 DNA reads TGTGCCAGCAAGTGGGTCCTAGCGGGAGGAGAGACCCAGTACTTC.